The T cell receptor beta chain under discussion was sequenced for a study of vaccination and CD4 T cells after COVID-19. Treatment here: roughly 11-day PBMC culture with coronavirus spike peptide pools or control peptides (ViraFEST assay). CD4+ T-cell collection from the unexposed donor predated the COVID-19 pandemic (2011-2018). The Oncomine TCR Beta short-read assay was what sequenced the DNA obtained from cultured CD4+ T cells. TCRdb reprocessed the PCR reads with MiXCR, giving one entry per CDR3 protein. The sample shows under 10,000 distinct CDR3 sequences, approximately 40% of them seen only once. In germline, CDR1 is WSHSY, CDR2 SAAADI. This CDR3 spans 14 amino acids. The ends were cut back, 8 bases at V and 0 bases at J, with 14 bases in the middle. This clonotype has more than one count but fewer than ten. Its antigen is not identified. The study, taken as a whole, reports: The study found that a median about 90% of reactive clones in convalescent patients appeared only post-vaccination.

This TCR was sampled from a human donor in good health. The source material was CD4+ T cells from blood, cultured in vitro. The rearrangement uses TRBV10-2 and TRBJ2-7, with D uncertain. The CDR3 spells CASRRVSSSYEQYF. The CDR3, as DNA: TGCGCCAGCCGTCGGGTCAGCAGCTCCTACGAGCAGTACTTC.